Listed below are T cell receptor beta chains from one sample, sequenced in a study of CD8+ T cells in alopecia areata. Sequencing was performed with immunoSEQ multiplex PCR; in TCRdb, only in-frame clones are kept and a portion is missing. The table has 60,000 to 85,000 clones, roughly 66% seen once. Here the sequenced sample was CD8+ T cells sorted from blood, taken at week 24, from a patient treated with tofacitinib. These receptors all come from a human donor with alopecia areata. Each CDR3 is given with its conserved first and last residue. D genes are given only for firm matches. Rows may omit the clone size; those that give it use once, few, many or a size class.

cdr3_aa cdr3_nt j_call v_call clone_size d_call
CASGGLTSEETQYF TGTGCCAGCGGGGGACTCACTTCCGAAGAGACCCAGTACTTC TRBJ2-5 TRBV5-8 - -
CASSLATGDNSYEQYF TGTGCCAGCAGCTTAGCGACAGGGGACAACTCCTACGAGCAGTACTTC TRBJ2-7 TRBV7-6 - TRBD1
CAWSEIFRDSSSYEQYF TGTGCCTGGAGTGAAATCTTCCGGGACTCGAGCTCCTACGAGCAGTACTTC TRBJ2-7 TRBV30 - -
CASSQVQGAYGYTF TGCGCCAGCAGCCAAGTACAGGGGGCCTACGGCTACACCTTC TRBJ1-2 TRBV4-3 - TRBD1
CASSLEAGGDFVNTEAFF TGTGCCAGCAGCTTAGAGGCAGGGGGCGATTTCGTGAACACTGAAGCTTTCTTT TRBJ1-1 TRBV7-3 - TRBD1
CASRTGQAEPAFF TGTGCCAGTAGGACGGGACAGGCAGAGCCCGCTTTCTTT TRBJ1-1 TRBV19 few TRBD1
CASSPAGGDTQYF TGCGCCAGCAGCCCAGCGGGGGGGGATACGCAGTATTTT TRBJ2-3 TRBV5-1 - TRBD2
CASSLVLSGSSYEQYF TGTGCCAGCAGTTTAGTGTTATCGGGCAGCTCCTACGAGCAGTACTTC TRBJ2-7 TRBV27 - -
CATSLGGDRAYYEQYF TGTGCCACCAGCTTGGGGGGGGACAGGGCCTACTACGAGCAGTACTTC TRBJ2-7 TRBV15 - TRBD1
CASSTIGQGVRSPLHF TGTGCCAGCTCTACCATCGGACAGGGAGTGCGTTCACCCCTCCACTTT TRBJ1-6 TRBV27 - TRBD1
CASSPLPGLDEQYF TGTGCCAGCAGTCCTCTCCCGGGTCTCGACGAGCAGTACTTC TRBJ2-7 TRBV28 - -
CASSSTSGKETQYF TGTGCCAGCAGTTCTACTAGCGGGAAAGAGACCCAGTACTTC TRBJ2-5 TRBV27 - TRBD2
CASKAGRTEAFF TGTGCCAGTAAGGCTGGGAGGACTGAAGCTTTCTTT TRBJ1-1 TRBV19 - -
CASSDLPGQGRYTEAFF TGTGCCAGTAGTGATCTCCCGGGACAGGGAAGGTACACTGAAGCTTTCTTT TRBJ1-1 TRBV19 once TRBD1
CAWSMTGDNEQFF TGTGCCTGGAGTATGACAGGGGACAATGAGCAGTTCTTC TRBJ2-1 TRBV30 - TRBD1
CASSLQGAYEQYF TGTGCCAGCAGCTTACAGGGGGCCTACGAGCAGTACTTC TRBJ2-7 TRBV5-6 - TRBD1
CASSVPREGTNTGELFF TGTGCCAGCAGCGTACCCCGGGAAGGCACGAACACCGGGGAGCTGTTTTTT TRBJ2-2 TRBV9 - -
CASSLQVEETQYF TGTGCCAGCAGCTTACAGGTCGAAGAGACCCAGTACTTC TRBJ2-5 TRBV13 - -
CASSQNSGANVLTF TGCGCCAGCAGCCAAAACTCTGGGGCCAACGTCCTGACTTTC TRBJ2-6 TRBV4-1 once -
CASSEGNGYGYTF TGTGCCAGCAGTGAAGGGAATGGCTATGGCTACACCTTC TRBJ1-2 TRBV25-1 few -
CASSSWGGSGSYNEQFF TGTGCCAGCAGCTCGTGGGGCGGTAGCGGCTCCTACAATGAGCAGTTCTTC TRBJ2-1 TRBV5-4 - -
CASSQSGGYEQYF TGCGCCAGCAGTCAATCAGGAGGGTACGAGCAGTACTTC TRBJ2-7 TRBV23-1 - -
CASSRPGTEQFF TGTGCCAGCAGTCGTCCCGGGACCGAGCAGTTCTTC TRBJ2-1 TRBV27 - -
CASMGGPGAKNIQYF TGTGCCAGCATGGGCGGCCCAGGAGCCAAAAACATTCAGTACTTC TRBJ2-4 TRBV2 - -
CASSVLGNTEAFF TGCGCCAGCAGTGTACTGGGTAACACTGAAGCTTTCTTT TRBJ1-1 TRBV4-1 - -
CASREGGSYEQYF TGTGCCAGCAGGGAAGGGGGGTCCTACGAGCAGTACTTC TRBJ2-7 TRBV7-9 - -
CASSLGLFSTDTQYF TGCGCCAGCAGCTTGGGACTATTTAGCACAGATACGCAGTATTTT TRBJ2-3 TRBV5-1 - -
CASSFADRLYEQYF TGTGCCAGCAGCTTCGCCGACAGACTCTACGAGCAGTACTTC TRBJ2-7 TRBV7-9 few -
CASMVGVLDEAFF TGTGCCAGCATGGTGGGGGTCCTCGATGAAGCTTTCTTT TRBJ1-1 TRBV2 - -
CASSWGANTEAFF TGCGCCAGCAGCTGGGGTGCGAACACTGAAGCTTTCTTT TRBJ1-1 TRBV5-1 - -
CASSPTGIETQYF TGTGCCAGCTCACCCACAGGGATAGAGACCCAGTACTTC TRBJ2-5 TRBV18 - -
CSVEWTASYNEQFF TGCAGCGTTGAATGGACCGCCTCCTACAATGAGCAGTTCTTC TRBJ2-1 TRBV29-1 - -
CASSQESQGELYSPLHF TGCGCCAGCAGCCAAGAGAGTCAGGGGGAGCTTTATTCACCCCTCCACTTT TRBJ1-6 TRBV4-3 few TRBD1
CASSFRGMNTEAFF TGTGCCAGCAGTTTCAGGGGGATGAACACTGAAGCTTTCTTT TRBJ1-1 TRBV28 - TRBD1
CASSFGSYEQYF TGTGCCAGCAGCTTCGGCTCCTACGAGCAGTACTTC TRBJ2-7 TRBV5-4 once -
CASSLGNNEQFF TGTGCCAGCAGCCTCGGGAACAATGAGCAGTTCTTC TRBJ2-1 TRBV7-9 once -
CASSQLAGNEQFF TGCGCCAGCAGCCAACTAGCCGGAAATGAGCAGTTCTTC TRBJ2-1 TRBV4-1 - -
CASSLEEGPNYGYTF TGTGCCAGCAGCTTAGAGGAGGGGCCGAACTATGGCTACACCTTC TRBJ1-2 TRBV7-9 - -
CASSPTGGGQPQHF TGTGCCAGTAGTCCTACAGGGGGCGGGCAGCCCCAGCATTTT TRBJ1-5 TRBV19 - TRBD1
CAIRMTGSSYNEQFF TGTGCCATCCGAATGACAGGGAGCTCCTACAATGAGCAGTTCTTC TRBJ2-1 TRBV10-3 - TRBD1
CASSVAADVGYNSPLHF TGTGCCAGCAGCGTAGCGGCGGATGTAGGCTATAATTCACCCCTCCACTTT TRBJ1-6 TRBV9 once -
CASSLAGFYEQYF TGTGCCAGCAGTTTGGCGGGGTTCTACGAGCAGTACTTC TRBJ2-7 TRBV25-1 few -
CASSLTGQGASGANVLTF TGCGCCAGCAGCCTGACGGGACAGGGCGCCTCTGGGGCCAACGTCCTGACTTTC TRBJ2-6 TRBV5-1 many TRBD1
CASGTFAYEQYF TGTGCCAGCGGTACCTTTGCCTACGAGCAGTACTTC TRBJ2-7 TRBV21-1 - -
CASSQAEGPRETQYF TGCGCCAGCAGCCAAGCGGAAGGGCCAAGAGAGACCCAGTACTTC TRBJ2-5 TRBV4-3 - -
CASSREEVPGTQYF TGCGCCAGCAGCCGAGAAGAGGTTCCTGGGACCCAGTACTTC TRBJ2-5 TRBV5-1 - -
CASSPGTGYTEAFF TGTGCCAGCAGTCCGGGGACAGGGTACACTGAAGCTTTCTTT TRBJ1-1 TRBV27 - TRBD1
CASSATGGGWTDTQYF TGTGCCAGCAGCGCCACGGGGGGCGGATGGACAGATACGCAGTATTTT TRBJ2-3 TRBV9 few -
CASSSGLIPYEQYF TGTGCCAGCAGCTCGGGACTAATTCCCTACGAGCAGTACTTC TRBJ2-7 TRBV7-9 - TRBD2
CASRKNPGLAGESSYNEQFF TGTGCCAGCAGGAAAAATCCGGGACTAGCGGGAGAGAGCTCCTACAATGAGCAGTTCTTC TRBJ2-1 TRBV2 few TRBD2
CASSQDSESYEQYF TGCGCCAGCAGCCAAGATTCAGAGTCCTACGAGCAGTACTTC TRBJ2-7 TRBV4-3 - -
CASSRGQSGEQYF TGCGCCAGCAGCCGGGGACAGTCCGGGGAGCAGTACTTC TRBJ2-7 TRBV4-1 - TRBD1
CASSLYRQGKQETQYF TGCGCCAGCAGCCTATACCGACAGGGGAAGCAAGAGACCCAGTACTTC TRBJ2-5 TRBV4-1 - TRBD1
CSARAGGGMSEQYF TGCAGCGCCCGCGCAGGGGGGGGCATGAGCGAGCAGTACTTC TRBJ2-7 TRBV29-1 - -
CASSQLRGDTQYF TGTGCCAGCAGCCAGCTTAGGGGAGATACGCAGTATTTT TRBJ2-3 TRBV6-4 few -
CASSYAGAQETQYF TGTGCCAGCAGTTACGCGGGAGCCCAAGAGACCCAGTACTTC TRBJ2-5 TRBV6-5 - TRBD2
CASSLTPSGANVLTF TGTGCCAGCAGCTTAACCCCCAGTGGGGCCAACGTCCTGACTTTC TRBJ2-6 TRBV7-9 - -